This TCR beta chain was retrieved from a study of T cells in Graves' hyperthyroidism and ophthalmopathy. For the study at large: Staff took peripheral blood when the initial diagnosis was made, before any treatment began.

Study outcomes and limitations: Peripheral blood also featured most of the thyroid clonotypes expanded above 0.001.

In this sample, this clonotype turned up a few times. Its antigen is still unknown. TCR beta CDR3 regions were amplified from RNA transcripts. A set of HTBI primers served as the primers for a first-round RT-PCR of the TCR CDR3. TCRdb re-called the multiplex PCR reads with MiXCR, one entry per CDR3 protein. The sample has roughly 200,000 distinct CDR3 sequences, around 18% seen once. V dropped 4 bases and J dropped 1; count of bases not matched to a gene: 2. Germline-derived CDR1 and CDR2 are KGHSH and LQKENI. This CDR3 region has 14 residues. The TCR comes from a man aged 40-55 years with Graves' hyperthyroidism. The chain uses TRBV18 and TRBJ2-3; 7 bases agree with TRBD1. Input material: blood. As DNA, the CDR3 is TGTGCCAGCTCACTGGGACAGCGCACAGATACGCAGTATTTT. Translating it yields CASSLGQRTDTQYF.